This paragraph covers one T cell receptor (beta chain) sequence. These data come from a study of response to subunit inactivated influenza vaccine. This CDR3 region has 14 residues. The V gene's germline CDR1 is SQVTM and CDR2 ANQGSEA. The V and J ends lost 6 bases and 2 bases respectively, with 14 bases between them. TCRdb called the RT-PCR reads again in MiXCR, with one record for every CDR3 protein. This table has 500,000 to 550,000 distinct CDR3 sequences, around 21% appearing once. This same sample was also part of a study on T cells expressing NK-cell markers. That investigation notes: It was by 5'RACE template switching with UMIs that TCR beta cDNA was made. Sorted T-cell subsets CD3+CD56+NKG2C+, CD3+CD56+NKG2C- and CD3+CD56-NKG2C+ were TCR beta-sequenced. The HCMV specificity of the expanded NKG2C+ T cell clones stayed unresolved.

The V gene is TRBV29-1, the J gene TRBJ2-1, with TRBD1 as a possible D gene (6 bases). The material was CD4+ T cells sorted from PBMCs, obtained roughly 13 days after vaccination. The source is a man aged 50-59 years who received an inactivated influenza vaccine. The CDR3 region is CSVTGRLTYNEQFF. The CDR3 nucleotides are TGCAGCGTGACAGGACGCTTAACCTACAATGAGCAGTTCTTC.